A selection of T cell receptor beta chains follows, all from one sample in a study of identical twins. TCRdb passed the 5' RACE reads through MiXCR, listing each CDR3 protein once. Seen here are about 700,000 distinct CDR3 sequences, more than 6.5% observed once, and the top ten hold 0.8% to 1%. These data also featured in a second study, about yellow fever vaccine responses in identical twins.

Sequencing was performed on PBMCs. Source of these receptors: a woman between 18 and 30 years old in good health. CDR3s include the opening cysteine and the closing phenylalanine or tryptophan. The order of the fields is J gene, V gene, clone size, D gene, CDR3 protein. A D gene is named only where the DNA matches it firmly. Rows give clone size only sometimes, using once, few, many, or a class for an expanded clone.

TRBJ1-4 TRBV2 - TRBD1 CASTKSQGAGEKLFF
TRBJ2-1 TRBV24-1 - TRBD2 CATSDTATSGGSYNEQFF
TRBJ1-2 TRBV6-1 many - CASGPSQEQGYGYTF
TRBJ2-7 TRBV2 - - CASIEVTYEQYF
TRBJ2-4 TRBV11-2 - TRBD2 CASSRGTSGGIAKNIQYF
TRBJ1-2 TRBV3-1 - - CASSQAPDDNGYTF
TRBJ2-3 TRBV5-1 few TRBD1 CASSLVSGQPLLKDTQYF
TRBJ2-7 TRBV6-5 few TRBD2 CASSYSVLAGSYEQYF
TRBJ2-3 TRBV21-1 - - CASSTHTGSSVTSTDTQYF
TRBJ2-3 TRBV9 many - CASSVGPPDTQYF
TRBJ1-2 TRBV6-5 - TRBD1 CASSYETGRDGYTF
TRBJ2-5 TRBV6-4 - - CASSDSEVETQYF
TRBJ2-7 TRBV27 - - CASRGEGQRHYEQYF
TRBJ2-2 TRBV11-2 few - CASSLGDFLPAGELFF
TRBJ1-5 TRBV12-3/TRBV12-4 - - CASSPDRASNQPQHF
TRBJ2-3 TRBV6-1 few - CASSPGTLTSTDTQYF
TRBJ1-2 TRBV6-5 - TRBD1 CASSYGAGQVYGYTF
TRBJ2-7 TRBV5-1 - - CASSFMDLSYEQYF
TRBJ1-2 TRBV4-2 few - CASSQELGSGGYTF
TRBJ2-3 TRBV24-1 few - CATSSGYGDTQYF
TRBJ2-7 TRBV20-1 - TRBD1 CSADTTGAPYEQYF
TRBJ2-5 TRBV5-1 - TRBD2 CASRGLAGGLSVETQYF
TRBJ2-3 TRBV2 - TRBD2 CASRGLAGGDTQYF
TRBJ2-7 TRBV29-1 many TRBD2 CSVGTSGLYEQYF
TRBJ1-6 TRBV2 few - CASSEGRSRDSPLHF
TRBJ2-1 TRBV20-1 - TRBD2 CSATDPREGDSGEQFF
TRBJ1-6 TRBV6-1 many TRBD1 CASMRGTGYNSPLHF
TRBJ2-1 TRBV24-1 few - CATSDLRGGHPNNEQFF
TRBJ2-1 TRBV28 many - CASSQTGYEQFF
TRBJ2-5 TRBV6-1 - TRBD1 CASSVFSGQQETQYF
TRBJ2-2 TRBV23-1 - TRBD1 CASSPGQGTNTGELFF
TRBJ2-7 TRBV11-2 few TRBD2 CASSLGGLAGETYEQYF
TRBJ1-4 TRBV5-1 - - CASRGGPATNEKLFF
TRBJ2-3 TRBV7-2 - - CASSIGGGSTDTQYF
TRBJ2-7 TRBV15 - TRBD1 CATSTDRDRDEQYF
TRBJ2-3 TRBV9 few - CASSVTPIGSTDTQYF
TRBJ2-5 TRBV29-1 many TRBD2 CSVRSGGETQYF
TRBJ2-3 TRBV7-2 - - CASSLPPAATQYF
TRBJ2-1 TRBV7-9 few - CASSLVLTPGLYNEQFF
TRBJ2-1 TRBV12-3/TRBV12-4 many - CASSFPGLASSQGASYNEQFF
TRBJ2-1 TRBV11-2 few TRBD2 CASSLESGGAGNEQFF
TRBJ2-1 TRBV29-1 few - CSGWPSYNEQFF
TRBJ2-7 TRBV25-1 few - CASEDTSSYEQYF
TRBJ2-1 TRBV6-5 - - CASSYSQGLYNEQFF
TRBJ1-1 TRBV5-5 - - CASSSGQLPEAFF
TRBJ1-1 TRBV6-1 few - CASSADRLNTEAFF
TRBJ2-2 TRBV7-9 many - CASNLGGPGELFF
TRBJ2-3 TRBV11-1 - TRBD2 CASSRTSGRVLGTDTQYF
TRBJ2-3 TRBV6-6 many - CASRNTDTQYF
TRBJ2-3 TRBV29-1 many - CSGGRDGTDTQYF
TRBJ2-1 TRBV6-1 - - CASIRGHEKSWGQFF
TRBJ2-7 TRBV11-2 - - CASSTWVGETYEQYF
TRBJ2-1 TRBV28 few - CASSPGTYYNEQFF
TRBJ2-1 TRBV5-6 few - CASSSTSGRGEQFF
TRBJ2-1 TRBV7-8 few - CASGRRGDSYNEQFF
TRBJ2-7 TRBV20-1 few TRBD2 CSALVLAGVWEQYF
TRBJ2-1 TRBV20-1 - TRBD2 CSARNRLAGANEQFF
TRBJ1-4 TRBV10-3 few - CAISDLGTNEKLFF
TRBJ2-7 TRBV10-1 - - CASQTPYEQYF
TRBJ2-2 TRBV4-3 - TRBD2 CASSQDDSGWGTGELFF